The 27 T cell receptor beta chains given below trace back to one sample, sequenced in a study of T-cell reconstitution after alpha-beta-depleted transplantation in children (dated by TCRdb to about 2016). What the treatment or condition label conveys for this sample: allogeneic hematopoietic cell transplantation with graft depleted of TCRalphabeta T cells and CD19 B cells. Libraries were prepared through PCR. Sequencer: Illumina HiSeq 2500. TCR library preparation used molecular barcoding, with unique molecular identifiers applied to normalize quantification of the TCRbeta repertoire. TCRdb reworked the public reads: Q25 trimming with fastp, MiXCR clone assembly, productive beta chains retained. Each record represents a unique CDR3 protein, reported with the most common genes and DNA among its rows. For this sample there are around 800,000 distinct CDR3 sequences; roughly 15% appear just once. Under 6% of the sample comes from the top ten.

Specimen: PBMCs, mostly from graft donor cells, collected 360 days after TCRalphabeta/CD19-depleted stem cell transplant. The receptors here all came from a male patient between 10 and 17 years old who had a stem cell transplant for acute lymphoblastic leukemia, so the T cells may come from the graft donor.

The chain has TRBV12-3 or TRBV12-4 and TRBJ1-4, with TRBD1 as a possible D gene (6 bases). This CDR3 has 14 amino acids. Trimming removed 7 bases at V and 7 bases at J, with 16 bases between. CDR3 DNA: TGTGCCAGCAAGATGGGACATAGCGCTGAAAAACTGTTTTTT. This gives the protein CASKMGHSAEKLFF.

This clonotype has more than one count but fewer than ten. The DNA of the CDR3 is TGCAGCGTTGATGGAGGGGGGGAGTTCGCTTTCTTT. Amino acid sequence: CSVDGGGEFAFF. This chain connects TRBV29-1 to TRBJ1-1; D is possibly TRBD1 (6 bases). The CDR3 contains 12 residues. V dropped 3 bases and J dropped 11 bases, with 16 bases sitting between them. Per the germline V gene, CDR1 is SQVTM and CDR2 is ANQGSEA.

This clonotype has ten or more counts. The chain recombines TRBV4-1 with TRBJ2-3; 12 positions match TRBD2. The CDR3 covers 17 residues. V was pared by 1 base and J by 5 bases, with 7 bases of the junction left unmatched. Germline V gives CDR1 MGHRA, CDR2 YSYEKL. The CDR3 reads CASSQVSLAGGVDTQYF. Written as DNA, the CDR3 is TGCGCCAGCAGCCAAGTATCCCTAGCGGGAGGGGTAGATACGCAGTATTTT.

This clonotype was seen a handful of times. The rearrangement joins TRBV29-1 to TRBJ2-3; possibly TRBD2 for D (6 bases). This CDR3 is built from 11 residues. In germline, CDR1 is SQVTM, CDR2 ANQGSEA. V was clipped by 4 bases and J by 5 bases, with 7 bases between them. CDR3 sequence reads: CSVVGGDTQYF. Here the CDR3 DNA reads TGCAGCGTTGTCGGGGGAGATACGCAGTATTTT.

This clonotype was observed a few times. The CDR3 region has the DNA TGTGCCACCAGCAGGGCCCGGACTAGCGGTTCTAGCACAGATACGCAGTATTTT. It codes for CATSRARTSGSSTDTQYF. The J gene is TRBJ2-3, the V gene TRBV15; 10 nucleotides line up with TRBD2. This CDR3 comprises 18 residues. CDR1 LNHNV and CDR2 YYDKDF come from the germline V gene (reference sequence). Trimming removed 3 bases from V and 0 bases from J; junction bases left unmatched: 9.

The V gene is TRBV7-2, the J gene TRBJ2-7; tentatively, D is TRBD1 or TRBD2 (5 bases each). The CDR3 contains 16 residues. In germline, CDR1 is SGHTA, CDR2 FQGNSA. With 5 bases removed from V and 3 bases from J, the gap between germline ends came to 20 bases. The CDR3 sequence is CASSAIPRGALYEQYF. Here the CDR3 DNA reads TGTGCCAGCAGCGCTATTCCGAGAGGGGCCCTCTACGAGCAGTACTTC.

This clonotype was seen many times. The rearrangement joins TRBV5-1 to TRBJ2-1; 12 bases match TRBD2. Germline V gives CDR1 SGHRS, CDR2 YFSETQ. This CDR3 contains 16 residues. The trim removed 4 bases at V and 1 base at J, leaving 3 bases unmatched. CDR3 amino acids: CASSKGLAGSYNEQFF. The CDR3 region has the DNA TGCGCCAGCAGCAAGGGACTAGCGGGTTCCTACAATGAGCAGTTCTTC.

In DNA, the CDR3 is TGTGCCAGCAGTTTTCAGGGGTCGGGGCATGAGCAGTTCTTC. As protein: CASSFQGSGHEQFF. The chain uses TRBV6-5 and TRBJ2-1, with D tentatively TRBD1 (6 bases). The germline gives CDR1 MNHEY, CDR2 SVGAGI. V was trimmed by 4 bases and J by 8 bases, leaving 15 bases between them. The CDR3 consists of 14 residues.

V gene TRBV5-1 combines with J gene TRBJ1-1; the D is unclear. Looked up from germline, CDR1 is SGHRS and CDR2 is YFSETQ. There are 16 residues in the CDR3. V was shortened by 0 bases and J by 0 bases, with 12 bases between the two germline ends. CDR3 nucleotides: TGCGCCAGCAGCTTGGTCCCAGCGGTCGTGAACACTGAAGCTTTCTTT. It encodes CASSLVPAVVNTEAFF.

This clonotype came up a few times. The chain couples TRBV7-2 to TRBJ1-4, with D uncertain. CDR3 length: 22 amino acids. CDR1 is SGHTA, CDR2 FQGNSA, per germline. V dropped 3 bases and J dropped 0 bases, with 29 bases sitting between them. The CDR3 region is CASSFLGRSGWFHRATNEKLFF. CDR3 sequence (DNA): TGTGCCAGCAGCTTCTTAGGAAGGAGCGGTTGGTTCCACCGTGCAACTAATGAAAAACTGTTTTTT. Using reference TRBV7-2 and TRBJ1-4 for the parts outside the CDR3, the full variable domain is GAGVSQSPSNKVTEKGKDVELRCDPISGHTALYWYRQSLGQGLEFLIYFQGNSAPDKSGLPSDRFSAERTGGSVSTLTIQRTQQEDSAVYLCASSFLGRSGWFHRATNEKLFFGSGTQLSVL.

This clonotype was counted only a few times. The rearrangement links TRBV10-2 to TRBJ2-7; a possible D gene is TRBD2 (6 bases). Trimming took off 3 bases at V and 2 bases at J, with 14 bases between the two ends. The CDR3 has 15 residues. CDR1 and CDR2 (germline): WSHSY, SAAADI. The CDR3, as DNA: TGCGCCAGCAGTGAAAGTCCTAGCGTAACCTACGAGCAGTACTTC. Translated: CASSESPSVTYEQYF.

The sample holds a few counts of this clonotype. V and J are TRBV7-9 and TRBJ2-3; 9 bases map to TRBD2. The V segment lost 4 bases and the J segment 5 bases; nucleotides outside the gene matches: 7. The CDR3 consists of 15 residues. Germline assignment: CDR1 SEHNR and CDR2 FQNEAQ (reference sequence). This chain's CDR3 is CASSSGLARGDTQYF. CDR3 bases: TGTGCCAGCAGCTCTGGACTAGCGAGGGGAGATACGCAGTATTTT. Looking up the rest from reference TRBV7-9 and TRBJ2-3 gives the full variable domain: DTGVSQNPRHKITKRGQNVTFRCDPISEHNRLYWYRQTLGQGPEFLTYFQNEAQLEKSRLLSDRFSAERPKGSFSTLEIQRTEQGDSAMYLCASSSGLARGDTQYFGPGTRLTVL.

This clonotype turned up a few times. The chain joins TRBV5-1 to TRBJ2-1; no definite D call. The V and J ends lost 4 bases and 0 bases respectively, with 14 bases between them. The CDR3 has 16 residues. Germline loops: CDR1 SGHRS, CDR2 YFSETQ. The CDR3 loop is CASSPAVVSSYNEQFF. CDR3 nucleotides: TGCGCCAGCAGCCCCGCAGTGGTGAGCTCCTACAATGAGCAGTTCTTC. The full variable domain, in which reference TRBV5-1 and TRBJ2-1 provide the parts outside the CDR3, is KAGVTQTPRYLIKTRGQQVTLSCSPISGHRSVSWYQQTPGQGLQFLFEYFSETQRNKGNFPGRFSGRQFSNSRSEMNVSTLELGDSALYLCASSPAVVSSYNEQFFGPGTRLTVL.

The chain links TRBV24-1 to TRBJ2-1; the match to TRBD2 covers 11 bases. V dropped 3 bases and J dropped 8; count of bases not matched to a gene: 11. Germline CDR1 reads KGHDR; CDR2 reads SFDVKD. There are 17 residues in the CDR3. CDR3 loop: CATSDPAGSGRAHEQFF. CDR3 in DNA: TGTGCCACCAGTGATCCCGCAGGTAGCGGGAGGGCCCATGAGCAGTTCTTC.

This clonotype has more than one count but fewer than ten. The chain uses TRBV5-1 and TRBJ2-7; 7 bases agree with TRBD2. Trimming removed 0 bases from V and 5 bases from J; junction bases left unmatched: 14. Germline V gene sequence: CDR1 SGHRS, CDR2 YFSETQ. The CDR3 is 17 residues long. The CDR3 region is CASSLVLSGKVDHEQYF. The CDR3 DNA follows: TGCGCCAGCAGCTTGGTTCTCAGCGGGAAAGTCGACCACGAGCAGTACTTC.

This chain joins TRBV7-8 and TRBJ1-5; D gene uncertain. Germline V gene data show CDR1 as SGHVS and CDR2 as FQNEAQ. Trimming took 2 bases from V and 0 from J, leaving 11 bases between them. This CDR3 contains 16 residues. The CDR3 is CASSLWAPYSNQPQHF. CDR3 nucleotides: TGTGCCAGCAGCTTATGGGCTCCATATAGCAATCAGCCCCAGCATTTT.

This clonotype was picked up a small number of times. The chain recombines TRBV7-3 with TRBJ2-3; either TRBD1 or TRBD2 may supply D (5 bases each). V was cut by 2 bases and J by 6 bases, with 15 bases left in between. Germline V lookup: CDR1 SGHTA, CDR2 FQGTGA. The CDR3 extends over 15 amino acids. The CDR3 nucleotides read TGTGCCAGCAGCTTATTTGGGGACCAGTCGGATACGCAGTATTTT. As protein: CASSLFGDQSDTQYF.

This clonotype was seen more than once but under ten times. The rearrangement links TRBV4-2 to TRBJ2-3; D remains ambiguous. The CDR3 covers 16 residues. Between the trimmed V and J ends, which lost 0 bases and 1 base, there was a span of 11 bases. The germline CDR1 and CDR2 sequences are LGHNA and YNFKEQ. CDR3 region: CASSQDLNRGTDTQYF. CDR3 DNA sequence: TGTGCCAGCAGCCAAGACTTGAACCGAGGCACAGATACGCAGTATTTT.

The sample holds a few counts of this clonotype. The V and J genes are TRBV29-1 and TRBJ2-2; perhaps TRBD1 as D (6 bases). Per germline, CDR1 SQVTM and CDR2 ANQGSEA. V lost 8 bases and J 6 bases, leaving 16 bases between the germline ends. This CDR3 is 13 amino acids long. As DNA, the CDR3 is TGCAGCTGTCAGGGGATTTATTCCGGGGAGCTGTTTTTT. Residues: CSCQGIYSGELFF.

This clonotype occurred a few times. CDR3 coding DNA: TGTGCCAGCAGCTTAAGAGCGACGACGTTAGGCACAGATACGCAGTATTTT. It is translated as CASSLRATTLGTDTQYF. The rearrangement links TRBV7-3 to TRBJ2-3, with D uncertain. The V gene's germline CDR1 is SGHTA and CDR2 FQGTGA. With 1 base removed from V and 1 base from J, the gap between germline ends came to 15 bases. The CDR3 has 17 residues.

This clonotype was seen a few times. The gene calls are TRBV20-1 and TRBJ1-1; D may be TRBD1 (6 bases). The length of the CDR3 is 15 residues. The V gene's germline CDR1 is DFQATT and CDR2 SNEGSKA (reference sequence). V lost 3 bases and J 6 bases, leaving 20 bases between the germline ends. The DNA for the CDR3 is TGCAGTGCTAGCCCAGGGGAGAGTAGGTGGGCTGAAGCTTTCTTT. Translating it yields CSASPGESRWAEAFF.

The genes are TRBV11-2 and TRBJ2-1, with 11 bases identical to TRBD2. Trimming cost V 5 bases and J 10 bases; bases outside gene matches: 7. In germline, CDR1 is SGHAT, CDR2 FQNNGV. CDR3 size: 14 residues. The CDR3 is CASSAQTSGKEQFF. CDR3 nucleotide sequence: TGTGCCAGCAGCGCCCAGACTAGCGGGAAAGAGCAGTTCTTC.

This clonotype was found once. The rearrangement links TRBV29-1 to TRBJ2-3; no clear D gene. V lost 1 base, J lost 0 bases, and 8 bases lay in between. Germline values: CDR1 SQVTM, CDR2 ANQGSEA. The length of the CDR3 is 14 residues. The CDR3 region is CSVEGASSTDTQYF. CDR3 nucleotide sequence: TGCAGCGTTGAAGGGGCCTCTAGCACAGATACGCAGTATTTT.

This chain links TRBV5-1 with TRBJ1-1; the D gene is possibly TRBD1 (6 bases). The CDR3 length is 17 residues. Per germline, CDR1 SGHRS and CDR2 YFSETQ. The V gene lost 0 bases and the J gene lost 4 bases, with 19 bases spanning the gap. The CDR3 here is CASSLGGQGRMGTEAFF. The CDR3 DNA reads as TGCGCCAGCAGCTTGGGTGGGCAGGGGCGTATGGGCACTGAAGCTTTCTTT.

The V and J genes are TRBV15 and TRBJ2-3; D is uncertain. This CDR3 comprises 19 residues. Between the trimmed V and J ends, which lost 1 base and 3 bases, there was a span of 23 bases. Per the germline V gene, CDR1 is LNHNV and CDR2 is YYDKDF (reference sequence). The CDR3 bases are TGTGCCACCAGCAGAGCCTCTCCCCGTCTGGGCCCCACAACAGATACGCAGTATTTT. Translated: CATSRASPRLGPTTDTQYF. Looking up the rest from reference TRBV15 and TRBJ2-3 gives the full variable domain: DAMVIQNPRYQVTQFGKPVTLSCSQTLNHNVMYWYQQKSSQAPKLLFHYYDKDFNNEADTPDNFQSRRPNTSFCFLDIRSPGLGDTAMYLCATSRASPRLGPTTDTQYFGPGTRLTVL.

The V call is TRBV19, the J call TRBJ1-5; 7 bases are shared with TRBD1. V dropped 3 bases and J dropped 2; count of bases not matched to a gene: 4. Germline lookup yields CDR1 LNHDA and CDR2 SQIVND (reference sequence). CDR3 length: 15 amino acids. CDR3 DNA sequence: TGTGCCAGTAGTATGACAGGGTGGGGCAATCAGCCCCAGCATTTT. Translated, it gives CASSMTGWGNQPQHF.

The chain employs TRBV5-1 and TRBJ2-5; D tentatively reads TRBD1 or TRBD2 (6 bases each). Trimming shortened V by 2 bases and J by 5 bases, and 25 bases separated the two germline ends. Germline CDR1 SGHRS, CDR2 YFSETQ. The CDR3 loop spans 18 amino acids. The CDR3 sequence: CASSFGGPRLVGLETQYF. The CDR3 DNA follows: TGCGCCAGCAGCTTTGGGGGGCCTAGACTAGTCGGTCTGGAGACCCAGTACTTC. The variable domain in full, completed from reference TRBV5-1 and TRBJ2-5, reads KAGVTQTPRYLIKTRGQQVTLSCSPISGHRSVSWYQQTPGQGLQFLFEYFSETQRNKGNFPGRFSGRQFSNSRSEMNVSTLELGDSALYLCASSFGGPRLVGLETQYFGPGTRLLVL.